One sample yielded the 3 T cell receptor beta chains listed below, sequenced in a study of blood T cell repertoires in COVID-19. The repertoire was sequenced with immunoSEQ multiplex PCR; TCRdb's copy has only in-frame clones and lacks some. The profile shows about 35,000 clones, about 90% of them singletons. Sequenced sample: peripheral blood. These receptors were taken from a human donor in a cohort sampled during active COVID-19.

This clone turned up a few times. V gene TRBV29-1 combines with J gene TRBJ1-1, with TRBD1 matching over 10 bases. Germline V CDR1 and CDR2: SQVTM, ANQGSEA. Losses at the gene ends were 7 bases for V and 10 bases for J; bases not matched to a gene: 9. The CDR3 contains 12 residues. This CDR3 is CSAIPGQGLAFF. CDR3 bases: TGCAGCGCGATTCCGGGACAGGGGTTAGCTTTCTTT.

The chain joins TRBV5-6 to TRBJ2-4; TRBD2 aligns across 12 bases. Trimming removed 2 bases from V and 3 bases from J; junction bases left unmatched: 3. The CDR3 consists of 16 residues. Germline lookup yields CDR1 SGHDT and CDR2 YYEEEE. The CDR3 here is CASSFGLAGLKNIQYF. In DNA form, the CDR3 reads TGTGCCAGCAGCTTCGGACTAGCGGGGCTCAAAAACATTCAGTACTTC.

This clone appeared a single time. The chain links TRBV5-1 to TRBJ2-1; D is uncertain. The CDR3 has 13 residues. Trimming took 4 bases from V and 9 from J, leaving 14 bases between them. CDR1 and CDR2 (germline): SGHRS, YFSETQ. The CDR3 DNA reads TGCGCCAGCAGCCACCCCCCGGGTGGTGAGCAGTTCTTC. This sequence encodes CASSHPPGGEQFF.